This TCR beta chain was captured in a study of cytomegalovirus exposure and HLA in healthy donors. Study-wide background: Around 89 million unique TCRs from HLA-typed donors made up an early data release. Notes on the study in general: The study reported that TCR beta sequences accurately predicted HLA-A and HLA-B alleles in most subjects. Later work associated 16,951 TCR beta sequences with HLA alleles at 0.05 false discovery rate. Common viral pathogens were later found to be apparently linked to several of the most significant clusters.

Regarding this clone: Antigen unknown.

The PCR used 60 Vbeta and 13 Jbeta primers. Some clones are missing from TCRdb's copy, which holds only in-frame ones; the method was immunoSEQ multiplex PCR. The table has 150,000 to 200,000 clones, around 80% seen once. Trimming stripped 0 bases from V and 12 bases from J, with 10 bases between. CDR3 length: 11 amino acids. The germline V gene has CDR1 SGHRS and CDR2 YFSETQ. Sequencing was done on a sample of PBMCs. This receptor was obtained from a male donor in good health and CMV-seropositive. The chain couples TRBV5-1 to TRBJ2-7; D is perhaps TRBD1 (6 bases). This CDR3 reads CASSLDRVWYF. The DNA for the CDR3 is TGCGCCAGCAGCTTGGACAGGGTATGGTACTTC. Full variable domain (outside the CDR3, taken from reference TRBV5-1 and TRBJ2-7): KAGVTQTPRYLIKTRGQQVTLSCSPISGHRSVSWYQQTPGQGLQFLFEYFSETQRNKGNFPGRFSGRQFSNSRSEMNVSTLELGDSALYLCASSLDRVWYFGPGTRLTVT.